Below are 30 T cell receptor beta chains sequenced from a single sample in a study of OX40 agonist ivuxolimab in advanced cancers. Assay: immunoSEQ multiplex PCR; the TCRdb copy retains only in-frame clones and omits some. The table includes 69,000 or so clones, around 89% detected once. Here the sequenced sample was CD4+ or CD8+ T cells sorted from blood, taken in a trial of the OX40 agonist ivuxolimab. These receptors came from an adult with an advanced solid tumor such as melanoma, head and neck, liver or kidney cancer.

This clone was recorded a few times. An end of the junction differs from the germline gene, which may be a read error. The chain has TRBV7-7 and TRBJ2-1; 10 bases fit TRBD2. Germline V gene lookup returns CDR1 SSHAT and CDR2 FNYEAQ (reference sequence). This CDR3 is built from 16 residues. CDR3 in DNA: TGTGCTAGCAGCTCTAGCGGGAGCTCCCCCTACAATGAGCAGTTCTTC. Amino acids: CASSSSGSSPYNEQFF.

The chain carries TRBV11-3 and TRBJ2-1; D uncertain. Trimming shortened V by 0 bases and J by 0 bases, and 9 bases separated the two germline ends. This CDR3 comprises 16 residues. The germline V gene encodes CDR1 SGHNT and CDR2 YENEEA. The CDR3 reads CASSLDPQSSYNEQFF. As DNA, the CDR3 is TGTGCCAGCAGCTTAGATCCCCAGAGCTCCTACAATGAGCAGTTCTTC.

The genes are TRBV5-5 and TRBJ2-1; possibly TRBD1 or TRBD2 for D (5 bases each). The germline V gene has CDR1 SGHKS and CDR2 YYEKEE (reference sequence). V was pared by 3 bases and J by 2 bases, with 6 bases between. There are 13 residues in the CDR3. CDR3 nucleotide sequence: TGTGCCAGCAGCTGGGGACCCTACAATGAGCAGTTCTTC. Amino acid sequence: CASSWGPYNEQFF. Together with reference TRBV5-5 and TRBJ2-1, the CDR3 gives the full variable domain: DAGVTQSPTHLIKTRGQQVTLRCSPISGHKSVSWYQQVLGQGPQFIFQYYEKEERGRGNFPDRFSARQFPNYSSELNVNALLLGDSALYLCASSWGPYNEQFFGPGTRLTVL.

Only one count was recorded for this clone. The CDR3 region is CASSMGELAFYGYTF. As DNA, the CDR3 is TGTGCCAGTAGTATGGGGGAACTGGCGTTCTATGGCTACACCTTC. The gene calls are TRBV19 and TRBJ1-2; TRBD1 is a possible D gene (5 bases). This CDR3 spans 15 amino acids. The V gene lost 3 bases and the J gene lost 4 bases, with 15 bases spanning the gap. The germline V gene encodes CDR1 LNHDA and CDR2 SQIVND (reference sequence). Drawing the rest from reference TRBV19 and TRBJ1-2, the complete variable domain is DGGITQSPKYLFRKEGQNVTLSCEQNLNHDAMYWYRQDPGQGLRLIYYSQIVNDFQKGDIAEGYSVSREKKESFPLTVTSAQKNPTAFYLCASSMGELAFYGYTFGSGTRLTVV.

The chain combines TRBV29-1 with TRBJ2-7; 7 nucleotides match TRBD1. J lost 2 bases, V lost 6 bases, and 7 bases had no gene match. Germline lookup yields CDR1 SQVTM and CDR2 ANQGSEA. There are 13 residues in the CDR3. The CDR3 here is CSVLGTATYEQYF. The CDR3 bases are TGCAGCGTCCTGGGGACAGCAACCTACGAGCAGTACTTC.

V is TRBV7-3 and J is TRBJ2-5, with D possibly TRBD2 on 7 matching bases. The CDR3 runs 15 residues. The V gene lost 0 bases and the J gene lost 2 bases, with 10 bases spanning the gap. Germline V gene data show CDR1 as SGHTA and CDR2 as FQGTGA. CDR3 loop: CASSLTGGRQETQYF. The CDR3 DNA follows: TGTGCCAGCAGCTTAACGGGGGGGCGGCAAGAGACCCAGTACTTC.

The genes are TRBV4-3 and TRBJ1-2; 7 nucleotides agree with TRBD1. CDR1 is LGHNA, CDR2 YSLEER, per germline. After removal of 5 bases from V and 7 bases from J, the junction contained 10 bases not matched to a gene. This CDR3 region has 14 residues. The CDR3, as DNA: TGCGCCAGCAGCTCTCTGACAGGGCTGGCTGGCTACACCTTC. Its protein product is CASSSLTGLAGYTF.

The J gene is TRBJ2-1, the V gene TRBV4-1; 7 nucleotides match TRBD1. Looked up from germline, CDR1 is MGHRA and CDR2 is YSYEKL. The CDR3 has 15 amino acids. The V gene end was trimmed by 4 bases and the J gene end by 7 bases; junction bases not matched to a gene: 10. The CDR3 loop is CASSLGSGGLNEQFF. The CDR3 coding sequence is TGCGCCAGCAGCCTCGGGTCAGGGGGTTTGAATGAGCAGTTCTTC.

V usage is TRBV13 and J usage is TRBJ2-1; D ambiguous. The CDR3 length is 15 residues. Germline CDR1 and CDR2: PRHDT and FYEKMQ (reference sequence). Trimming cost V 5 bases and J 4 bases, with 15 bases left between them. The CDR3 DNA reads as TGTGCCAGCAGCCAGGAGTCTGTAGCTTACAATGAGCAGTTCTTC. It encodes CASSQESVAYNEQFF.

This clone was seen once. The chain has TRBV30 and TRBJ2-1; 13 nucleotides align to TRBD2. Germline V gene sequence: CDR1 GTSNPN, CDR2 SVGIG (reference sequence). This CDR3 region has 20 residues. V dropped 0 bases and J dropped 2; count of bases not matched to a gene: 13. The CDR3 coding sequence is TGTGCCTGGAGTGTACTTATAGGGACTAGCGGGGTTTACCCCTACAATGAGCAGTTCTTC. This codes for CAWSVLIGTSGVYPYNEQFF.

V usage is TRBV5-1 and J usage is TRBJ1-1; D may be TRBD1 (5 bases). Germline V gene data show CDR1 as SGHRS and CDR2 as YFSETQ. The CDR3 spans 16 residues. The V end was cut by 1 base, the J end by 0 bases, with 13 bases between. CDR3 amino acids: CASSLNRARVNTEAFF. DNA for the CDR3: TGCGCCAGCAGCTTGAATAGGGCCAGGGTGAACACTGAAGCTTTCTTT.

V usage is TRBV6-5 and J usage is TRBJ1-2; 7 bases align to TRBD1. The germline V gene encodes CDR1 MNHEY and CDR2 SVGAGI. V trimming: 0 bases; J trimming: 5 bases; junction bases outside the gene matches: 6. CDR3 length: 15 residues. The DNA for the CDR3 is TGTGCCAGCAGTTACTCGGCCCCGGGACAGTATGGCTACACCTTC. As protein: CASSYSAPGQYGYTF.

The CDR3 here is CASSTWMDSSEAFF. CDR3 in DNA: TGTGCCAGCAGCACATGGATGGACAGTTCTGAAGCTTTCTTT. V is TRBV27 and J is TRBJ1-1; a weak D match, TRBD1 (6 bases). CDR1 MNHEY and CDR2 SMNVEV come from the germline V gene (reference sequence). V was shortened by 6 bases and J by 6 bases, with 17 bases between the two germline ends. The CDR3 spans 14 residues.

A word on this clone: Sequence at one end of the junction differs from germline and may be a read error. The J gene is TRBJ1-3, the V gene TRBV4-1, with a tentative D call TRBD1 (5 bases). The CDR3 consists of 17 residues. Germline CDR1 and CDR2: MGHRA and YSYEKL. The CDR3 nucleotides are TGCGCCAGCAGTCAAGAGGGATTCAGGGACTCTGGAAACACCATATATTTT. It yields the protein CASSQEGFRDSGNTIYF.

The chain joins TRBV2 to TRBJ2-7; tentatively, D is TRBD2 (6 bases). Between the trimmed V and J ends, which lost 7 bases and 7 bases, there was a span of 8 bases. From germline, CDR1 is SNHLY and CDR2 FYNNEI. The CDR3 runs 10 residues. The CDR3 region is CASMAGEQYF. Written as DNA, the CDR3 is TGTGCCAGCATGGCGGGGGAGCAGTACTTC.

V gene TRBV7-3 combines with J gene TRBJ2-1; D might be TRBD1 (5 bases). The CDR3 extends over 13 amino acids. V was pared by 1 base and J by 6 bases, with 7 bases between. Looked up from germline, CDR1 is SGHTA and CDR2 is FQGTGA. CDR3 sequence reads: CASSLSGANEQFF. In DNA, the CDR3 is TGTGCCAGCAGCTTAAGTGGGGCCAATGAGCAGTTCTTC.

For this clone: Other DNA sequences of this sample code for an identical CDR3. The genes are TRBV6-5 and TRBJ1-5, with TRBD1 as a possible D gene (5 bases). The V and J ends lost 8 bases and 1 base respectively, with 15 bases between them. The germline CDR1 and CDR2 sequences are MNHEY and SVGAGI. This CDR3 is 15 amino acids long. Here the CDR3 reads CASSLGGASNQPQHF. Here the CDR3 DNA reads TGTGCCAGCTCCCTTGGAGGGGCGAGCAATCAGCCCCAGCATTTT.

In regard to this clone: Other DNA sequences from this sample encode an identical CDR3 as well. The chain couples TRBV7-9 to TRBJ2-7, with TRBD1 matching over 8 bases. Germline V gene sequence: CDR1 SEHNR, CDR2 FQNEAQ (reference sequence). With 5 bases clipped from V and 3 bases from J, the junction kept 6 bases outside the gene matches. This CDR3 comprises 14 residues. CDR3 sequence reads: CASSPRDRNYEQYF. CDR3 DNA: TGTGCCAGCAGCCCTAGGGACAGGAACTACGAGCAGTACTTC.

CDR3 nucleotides: TGTGCCAGCAGCCTACACCAGGGCTACGAGCAGTACTTC. This encodes CASSLHQGYEQYF. The V call is TRBV7-6, the J call TRBJ2-7; a weak D match, TRBD1 (5 bases). This CDR3 spans 13 amino acids. Germline lookup yields CDR1 SGHVS and CDR2 FNYEAQ. Between the trimmed V and J ends, which lost 5 bases and 3 bases, there was a span of 11 bases.

The genes are TRBV30 and TRBJ2-7, with unresolved D. The CDR3 runs to 13 residues. CDR1 GTSNPN and CDR2 SVGIG come from the germline V gene (reference sequence). V dropped 7 bases and J dropped 1 base, with 14 bases sitting between them. CDR3 region: CASWTADSYEQYF. The CDR3 bases are TGTGCCTCTTGGACGGCTGATTCCTACGAGCAGTACTTC.

The chain carries TRBV19 and TRBJ1-4, with TRBD1 matching over 7 bases. Germline CDR1 LNHDA, CDR2 SQIVND (reference sequence). Unmatched junction bases numbered 13, after V lost 5 bases and J lost 1 base. The CDR3 consists of 18 residues. The CDR3 protein is CASSSRLRTGRTNEKLFF. The CDR3 DNA sequence: TGTGCCAGTAGTTCACGCCTTCGGACAGGTCGAACTAATGAAAAACTGTTTTTT.

The chain employs TRBV4-3 and TRBJ1-2; D remains ambiguous. The CDR3 has 18 amino acids. Trimming took off 0 bases at V and 8 bases at J, with 25 bases between the two ends. Germline CDR1 LGHNA, CDR2 YSLEER. CDR3 amino acids: CASSQDDVDPLALGGYTF. CDR3 DNA sequence: TGCGCCAGCAGCCAAGATGATGTCGACCCACTAGCTTTAGGGGGCTACACCTTC.

This chain's CDR3 is CASSSGPPSAQPQHF. The CDR3 DNA reads as TGTGCCAGCAGCTCAGGACCCCCGAGCGCTCAGCCCCAGCATTTT. The chain is built from TRBV7-9 and TRBJ1-5; no firm D call. Germline V gene lookup returns CDR1 SEHNR and CDR2 FQNEAQ (reference sequence). CDR3 length: 15 residues. The V end was cut by 4 bases, the J end by 6 bases, with 16 bases between.

The chain recombines TRBV28 with TRBJ2-7, with D unclear. The germline V and J ends were trimmed by 6 bases and 0 bases, with 6 bases remaining between them. Per germline, CDR1 MDHEN and CDR2 SYDVKM. The CDR3 extends over 12 amino acids. CDR3 in amino acids: CASSDISYEQYF. In nucleotides, the CDR3 is TGTGCCAGCAGCGACATCTCCTACGAGCAGTACTTC.

The chain joins TRBV27 to TRBJ1-1; no definite D call. Trimming took off 3 bases at V and 0 bases at J, with 8 bases between the two ends. This CDR3 region has 14 residues. The germline gives CDR1 MNHEY, CDR2 SMNVEV (reference sequence). The CDR3 sequence: CASSFSSVNTEAFF. The CDR3 nucleotides are TGTGCCAGCAGTTTTTCCTCGGTGAACACTGAAGCTTTCTTT.

The chain uses TRBV28 and TRBJ2-7, with a possible D match to TRBD1 (5 bases). The CDR3 runs 15 residues. The germline V gene encodes CDR1 MDHEN and CDR2 SYDVKM. V was shortened by 6 bases and J by 2 bases, with 17 bases between the two germline ends. The CDR3, as DNA: TGTGCCAGCAGCTTTACTCAGGGTTCCACCTACGAGCAGTACTTC. Amino acids: CASSFTQGSTYEQYF.

The chain links TRBV27 to TRBJ1-1; D unclear. CDR3 length equals 14 residues. Germline V CDR1 and CDR2: MNHEY, SMNVEV (reference sequence). V gave up 7 bases and J gave up 4 bases, with 16 bases separating them. CDR3 loop: CASNLQGSGTEAFF. The CDR3 nucleotides read TGTGCCAGCAACTTGCAAGGGTCGGGCACTGAAGCTTTCTTT.

This sequence joins TRBV2 and TRBJ2-1; maybe TRBD2 (6 bases). Trimming shortened V by 5 bases and J by 8 bases, and 19 bases separated the two germline ends. This CDR3 region has 15 residues. The germline gives CDR1 SNHLY, CDR2 FYNNEI. The CDR3 protein is CASSQDRGILDEQFF. Here the CDR3 DNA reads TGTGCCAGCAGTCAAGACCGCGGGATTTTAGATGAGCAGTTCTTC.

The gene calls are TRBV4-3 and TRBJ2-7, with D perhaps matching TRBD1 (6 bases). V was clipped by 1 base and J by 0 bases, with 16 bases between them. Germline-derived CDR1 and CDR2 are LGHNA and YSLEER. This CDR3 region has 17 residues. The CDR3 DNA is TGCGCCAGCAGCCAAGTGGGCCCGCCAGGGGACTCCTACGAGCAGTACTTC. It is translated as CASSQVGPPGDSYEQYF.

The chain combines TRBV9 with TRBJ1-5; D possibly corresponds to TRBD1 (5 bases). The CDR3 consists of 15 residues. V lost 3 bases to trimming and J lost 0 bases, with 10 bases between them. CDR1 and CDR2 from the germline V gene are SGDLS and YYNGEE. CDR3 nucleotides: TGTGCCAGCAGCGGCGGACAAGTTAGCAATCAGCCCCAGCATTTT. Translating it yields CASSGGQVSNQPQHF.